This T cell receptor (beta chain) was sequenced during a study of OX40 agonist ivuxolimab in advanced cancers. At the level of the study: Around 40% of patients had received prior checkpoint inhibitor therapy.

Findings and limits, study-wide: The study did not work out the antigen specificity of the expanded peripheral T cells. Patients with a partial response at 0.1-3.0 mg/kg had among the lowest clonal expansion. The average count of expanded clones was higher among CD8+ T cells than among CD4+.

The germline V gene encodes CDR1 MNHNY and CDR2 SVGAGI (reference sequence). This CDR3 spans 14 amino acids. The ends were cut back, 0 bases at V and 5 bases at J, with 7 bases in the middle. This clone was observed a few times. Antigen: not known. Data came from immunoSEQ multiplex PCR; TCRdb stores just in-frame clones and leaves some out. This sample yields 65,000 or so clones, of which 86% are seen a single time; approximately 2.5% belongs to the top ten. The sample here was CD4+ or CD8+ T cells sorted from blood, taken in a trial of the OX40 agonist ivuxolimab. The V gene is TRBV6-6, the J gene TRBJ2-2; no reliable D call. The receptor comes from an adult with an advanced solid tumor such as melanoma, head and neck, liver or kidney cancer. The CDR3 sequence: CASSYSRQTGELFF. The CDR3 nucleotides are TGTGCCAGCAGTTACTCGAGGCAGACCGGGGAGCTGTTTTTT.